The 26 T cell receptor beta chains presented below share a single source sample, sequenced in a study of blood T cell repertoires in COVID-19. Repertoires were generated with immunoSEQ multiplex PCR, while TCRdb's copy carries only in-frame clones and drops some. The sample lists about 200,000 clones; around 89% were seen once. Material: peripheral blood. These receptors were taken from a woman aged 40 to 50 with acute or convalescent COVID-19.

The chain uses TRBV5-1 and TRBJ1-2; a possible D gene is TRBD1 (5 bases). Per the germline V gene, CDR1 is SGHRS and CDR2 is YFSETQ. The CDR3 is made up of 13 amino acids. Trimming removed 2 bases at V and 8 bases at J, with 13 bases between. The CDR3 loop is CASSFGGVGGYTF. The CDR3 DNA reads as TGCGCCAGCAGCTTCGGGGGGGTCGGCGGCTACACCTTC.

The CDR3 sequence is CSAEGTPGGPQHF. CDR3 in DNA: TGCAGCGCCGAAGGGACACCAGGTGGGCCCCAGCATTTT. The rearrangement uses TRBV29-1 and TRBJ1-5; possibly TRBD1 for D (6 bases). The V end lost 7 bases, the J end lost 9 bases, and 19 bases lay between the germline ends. Germline CDR1 SQVTM, CDR2 ANQGSEA. The CDR3 is made up of 13 amino acids.

The gene calls are TRBV19 and TRBJ1-5; TRBD1 is a possible D gene (6 bases). V lost 6 bases and J lost 1, with 13 bases in between. The V gene's germline CDR1 is LNHDA and CDR2 SQIVND (reference sequence). This CDR3 is built from 15 residues. The CDR3 nucleotides read TGTGCCAGTAGCCTACAGGGAACGAGCAATCAGCCCCAGCATTTT. It is translated as CASSLQGTSNQPQHF.

The gene calls are TRBV11-2 and TRBJ2-5; 8 bases agree with TRBD2. V lost 8 bases to trimming and J lost 5 bases; unmatched junction nucleotides: 4. Germline V gene sequence: CDR1 SGHAT, CDR2 FQNNGV. The CDR3 covers 12 residues. This chain's CDR3 is CASAAGEETQYF. CDR3 nucleotide sequence: TGTGCCAGCGCAGCGGGGGAGGAGACCCAGTACTTC. Looking up the rest from reference TRBV11-2 and TRBJ2-5 gives the full variable domain: EAGVAQSPRYKIIEKRQSVAFWCNPISGHATLYWYQQILGQGPKLLIQFQNNGVVDDSQLPKDRFSAERLKGVDSTLKIQPAKLEDSAVYLCASAAGEETQYFGPGTRLLVL.

The V gene is TRBV19, the J gene TRBJ1-5; D remains unclear. CDR3 length: 14 residues. V shed 8 bases and J shed 1 base, with 12 bases lying between them. Germline values: CDR1 LNHDA, CDR2 SQIVND (reference sequence). The CDR3 is CASEQQLSNQPQHF. The CDR3 DNA reads as TGTGCCAGTGAACAACAGCTAAGCAATCAGCCCCAGCATTTT. The whole variable domain, remainder taken from reference TRBV19 and TRBJ1-5, is DGGITQSPKYLFRKEGQNVTLSCEQNLNHDAMYWYRQDPGQGLRLIYYSQIVNDFQKGDIAEGYSVSREKKESFPLTVTSAQKNPTAFYLCASEQQLSNQPQHFGDGTRLSIL.

The chain carries TRBV7-2 and TRBJ2-2; 9 bases line up with TRBD1. V shed 4 bases, J shed 1 base, and the junction held 1 base outside the gene matches. CDR3 size: 15 residues. The germline CDR1 and CDR2 sequences are SGHTA and FQGNSA. In DNA form, the CDR3 reads TGTGCCAGCAGCTGGGGACAGGGGAACACCGGGGAGCTGTTTTTT. Translating it yields CASSWGQGNTGELFF.

This clone was recorded only once. The J gene is TRBJ1-1, the V gene TRBV25-1; tentatively, D is TRBD1 (6 bases). The CDR3 is made up of 13 amino acids. V lost 6 bases, J lost 5 bases, and 13 bases lay in between. Germline CDR1 and CDR2: MGHDK and SYGVNS. This CDR3 reads CASRETGATEAFF. The CDR3 region has the DNA TGTGCCAGCAGGGAGACAGGCGCTACTGAAGCTTTCTTT.

The rearrangement uses TRBV30 and TRBJ2-7; D ambiguous. Germline lookup yields CDR1 GTSNPN and CDR2 SVGIG (reference sequence). Trimming removed 1 base from V and 2 bases from J, with 6 bases in between. The CDR3 sequence is 12 residues long. Here the CDR3 reads CAWSDVTYEQYV. As DNA, the CDR3 is TGTGCCTGGAGTGATGTTACCTACGAGCAGTACGTC.

This sequence joins TRBV5-1 and TRBJ1-4, with 8 bases identical to TRBD1. Germline CDR1 and CDR2: SGHRS and YFSETQ. Losses at the gene ends were 5 bases for V and 4 bases for J; bases not matched to a gene: 7. This CDR3 spans 15 amino acids. CDR3 sequence reads: CASRLGTGVNEKLFF. The CDR3 nucleotides are TGCGCCAGCAGGCTCGGGACAGGCGTTAATGAAAAACTGTTTTTT.

This clone was seen a few times. At the DNA level, this CDR3 is encoded by other sequences in the same sample as well. The chain employs TRBV19 and TRBJ1-3; the match to TRBD1 covers 9 bases. CDR3 length equals 15 residues. V was pared by 6 bases and J by 0 bases, with 3 bases of the junction left unmatched. Germline assignment: CDR1 LNHDA and CDR2 SQIVND (reference sequence). The CDR3 DNA is TGTGCCAGTAGAGCGGACAGGGGCTCTGGAAACACCATATATTTT. Its protein is CASRADRGSGNTIYF.

Written as DNA, the CDR3 is TGTGCCAGCAGCTTAGGCGCAGCGGGGAGGGCAGATACGCAGTATTTT. This translates into CASSLGAAGRADTQYF. The chain combines TRBV11-2 with TRBJ2-3, with 7 bases aligning to TRBD2. V dropped 1 base and J dropped 4; count of bases not matched to a gene: 8. CDR1 and CDR2 (germline): SGHAT, FQNNGV. The CDR3 runs 16 residues.

The V and J genes are TRBV5-4 and TRBJ2-3, with 8 bases identical to TRBD2. Trimming cost V 0 bases and J 4 bases; bases outside gene matches: 7. Germline assignment: CDR1 SGHNT and CDR2 YYREEE (reference sequence). The CDR3 has 16 residues. The CDR3 here is CASSLGVAGTADTQYF. CDR3 nucleotide sequence: TGTGCCAGCAGCTTGGGAGTAGCGGGGACCGCAGATACGCAGTATTTT.

The CDR3 reads CASSSDRGRGGTGELFF. Written as DNA, the CDR3 is TGCGCCAGCAGCTCGGACAGGGGCCGTGGGGGCACCGGGGAGCTGTTTTTT. The rearrangement links TRBV5-1 to TRBJ2-2, with 9 nucleotides matching TRBD1. The junction had 10 bases not matched to a gene; V was cut back by 3 bases and J by 4 bases. Germline CDR1 is SGHRS and CDR2 is YFSETQ. CDR3 size: 17 residues. The whole variable domain, remainder taken from reference TRBV5-1 and TRBJ2-2, is KAGVTQTPRYLIKTRGQQVTLSCSPISGHRSVSWYQQTPGQGLQFLFEYFSETQRNKGNFPGRFSGRQFSNSRSEMNVSTLELGDSALYLCASSSDRGRGGTGELFFGEGSRLTVL.

The chain uses TRBV9 and TRBJ2-5; TRBD2 matches 7 bases. The CDR3 runs to 14 residues. Trimming took 1 base from V and 3 from J; bases not matched to a gene: 3. Germline V gene data show CDR1 as SGDLS and CDR2 as YYNGEE. The CDR3 sequence is CASSVFSGEETQYF. The CDR3 nucleotides read TGTGCCAGCAGCGTATTCAGCGGGGAAGAGACCCAGTACTTC.

The V gene is TRBV28, the J gene TRBJ2-4, with a weak D call TRBD2 (6 bases). Germline CDR1 MDHEN, CDR2 SYDVKM. The V and J ends lost 8 bases and 2 bases respectively, with 13 bases between them. CDR3 length equals 14 residues. In nucleotides, the CDR3 is TGTGCCAGCGGGGACTCACAATCCAAAAACATTCAGTACTTC. This translates into CASGDSQSKNIQYF.

The V call is TRBV4-1, the J call TRBJ1-2; D is possibly TRBD1 (5 bases). Germline V gives CDR1 MGHRA, CDR2 YSYEKL. Trimming cost V 3 bases and J 8 bases, with 13 bases left between them. There are 13 residues in the CDR3. This CDR3 reads CASSHPPQGGYTF. CDR3 nucleotide sequence: TGCGCCAGCAGCCATCCCCCTCAGGGCGGCTACACCTTC.

The V gene is TRBV19, the J gene TRBJ2-3, with 7 bases matching TRBD2. The length of the CDR3 is 14 residues. The germline V gene encodes CDR1 LNHDA and CDR2 SQIVND (reference sequence). With 6 bases clipped from V and 2 bases from J, the junction kept 5 bases outside the gene matches. CDR3 bases: TGTGCCAGTAGGGAGCGGGGTCACACAGATACGCAGTATTTT. Amino acid sequence: CASRERGHTDTQYF.

The chain joins TRBV29-1 to TRBJ1-1; 12 bases are shared with TRBD1. The CDR3 spans 14 residues. CDR1 and CDR2 (germline): SQVTM, ANQGSEA. V was clipped by 1 base and J by 5 bases; unmatched bases: 2. The CDR3: CSVEGDRGRTEAFF. DNA for the CDR3: TGCAGCGTTGAAGGGGACAGGGGGCGGACTGAAGCTTTCTTT.

V usage is TRBV6-5 and J usage is TRBJ1-2; no clear D gene. CDR3 length: 13 residues. Germline-derived CDR1 and CDR2 are MNHEY and SVGAGI. CDR3 sequence reads: CASSPYVVEGYTF. For the CDR3, the DNA is TGTGCTTCATCACCATACGTCGTTGAGGGCTACACCTTC.

The chain uses TRBV30 and TRBJ1-5; D is undetermined. The germline CDR1 and CDR2 sequences are GTSNPN and SVGIG (reference sequence). Trimming cost V 1 base and J 5 bases, with 9 bases left between them. The CDR3 totals 13 residues. The CDR3 is CAWSAGWDQPQHF. Written as DNA, the CDR3 is TGTGCCTGGAGTGCCGGGTGGGATCAGCCCCAGCATTTT.

The chain recombines TRBV5-4 with TRBJ2-3, with a weak D call TRBD1 (5 bases). V shed 0 bases and J shed 3 bases, with 11 bases lying between them. The germline gives CDR1 SGHNT, CDR2 YYREEE (reference sequence). This CDR3 contains 15 residues. The CDR3 protein is CASSLEETVTDTQYF. The CDR3, as DNA: TGTGCCAGCAGCTTGGAGGAGACAGTTACAGATACGCAGTATTTT.

This clone was detected once. This rearrangement joins TRBV10-3 to TRBJ1-2; no reliable D call. Between the trimmed V and J ends, which lost 2 bases and 4 bases, there was a span of 8 bases. Germline CDR1 reads ENHRY; CDR2 reads SYGVKD. The CDR3 contains 13 residues. CDR3 in amino acids: CAISERVSYGYTF. CDR3 in DNA: TGTGCCATCAGTGAGCGGGTTTCCTATGGCTACACCTTC.

This clone was picked up a small number of times. This rearrangement joins TRBV18 to TRBJ1-2, with a weak D call TRBD1 (5 bases). V lost 3 bases and J 5 bases, leaving 10 bases between the germline ends. This CDR3 region has 13 residues. Germline CDR1 is KGHSH and CDR2 is LQKENI. As DNA, the CDR3 is TGTGCCAGCTCACCTACGGGGGAATATGGCTACACCTTC. Its protein is CASSPTGEYGYTF.

This clone was seen just once. The chain carries TRBV6-4 and TRBJ1-2; 10 bases line up with TRBD1. The CDR3 spans 15 residues. Trimming at V came to 4 bases and at J to 3 bases, leaving 5 bases not matched to a gene. Per germline, CDR1 MRHNA and CDR2 SNTAGT. The CDR3 protein is CASSAGTGDHYGYTF. DNA for the CDR3: TGTGCCAGCAGTGCCGGGACAGGGGACCACTATGGCTACACCTTC.

The chain carries TRBV25-1 and TRBJ2-1; TRBD1 matches at 9 bases. Trimming removed 2 bases from V and 7 bases from J; junction bases left unmatched: 6. The CDR3 loop spans 15 amino acids. Germline CDR1 reads MGHDK; CDR2 reads SYGVNS. This CDR3 is CASSERGTGKNEQFF. In DNA form, the CDR3 reads TGTGCCAGCAGTGAAAGGGGGACAGGGAAGAATGAGCAGTTCTTC.

The rearrangement joins TRBV5-5 to TRBJ1-1; 9 bases align to TRBD1. The trim removed 7 bases at V and 2 bases at J, leaving 6 bases unmatched. CDR1 is SGHKS and CDR2 is YYEKEE in the germline V gene (reference sequence). The CDR3 extends over 14 amino acids. CDR3 DNA sequence: TGTGCCAGCCGAAGGACAGGGGTAAACACTGAAGCTTTCTTT. The encoded protein is CASRRTGVNTEAFF.